What follows are 22 T cell receptor beta chains derived from one specimen sequenced in a study of post-analysis software for immune sequencing data. Study conclusions and caveats: There were a few TRBV segments more frequent in patients than controls, and TRBV5-6, TRBV5-1 and TRBV20-1 were among them.

The library was made from cDNA and included unique molecular identifiers. TCRdb redid the calling of the PCR reads with MiXCR, one entry per CDR3 protein. The sample includes 350,000 to 500,000 distinct CDR3 sequences, approximately 38% of them seen just once. Their antigen targets remain unknown. The specimen was blood. These receptors were taken from a girl aged 2 to 9 with multiple sclerosis.

This clonotype was detected once. This sequence joins TRBV20-1 and TRBJ2-1; the match to TRBD1 covers 7 bases. Germline CDR1 is DFQATT and CDR2 is SNEGSKA (reference sequence). The CDR3 has 14 residues. V trimming: 6 bases; J trimming: 4 bases; junction bases outside the gene matches: 9. As DNA, the CDR3 is TGCAGTGCCGATAGACAGGGAGTTTACAATGAGCAGTTCTTC. Its translation is CSADRQGVYNEQFF.

The rearrangement joins TRBV7-2 to TRBJ1-2; D is unclear. CDR1 and CDR2 from the germline V gene are SGHTA and FQGNSA. The CDR3 is 15 amino acids. The ends were cut back, 1 base at V and 8 bases at J, with 17 bases in the middle. The CDR3 DNA reads TGTGCCAGCAGCTTAGGGGTTGTTAGAGCCTCAGGCTACACCTTC. Translating it yields CASSLGVVRASGYTF. Complete variable domain (other parts from reference TRBV7-2 and TRBJ1-2): GAGVSQSPSNKVTEKGKDVELRCDPISGHTALYWYRQSLGQGLEFLIYFQGNSAPDKSGLPSDRFSAERTGGSVSTLTIQRTQQEDSAVYLCASSLGVVRASGYTFGSGTRLTVV.

The genes are TRBV5-1 and TRBJ2-5; weak D call: TRBD2 (7 bases). The J call could be wrong; TRBJ2-7 is a better fit for the DNA end. This CDR3 is 14 amino acids long. Germline CDR1 and CDR2: SGHRS and YFSETQ. This CDR3 is CASSPGGLFVEQYF. The CDR3 DNA is TGCGCCAGCAGCCCCGGGGGGCTGTTTGTCGAGCAGTACTTC.

V usage is TRBV28 and J usage is TRBJ1-2; 8 bases match TRBD1. This CDR3 spans 15 amino acids. V was pared by 7 bases and J by 5 bases, with 12 bases of the junction left unmatched. CDR1 is MDHEN and CDR2 is SYDVKM in the germline V gene. Written as DNA, the CDR3 is TGTGCCAGCATCACAGGGGGAAGGCCCCCTTATGGCTACACCTTC. Protein sequence: CASITGGRPPYGYTF.

This chain connects TRBV29-1 to TRBJ2-7; D is tentatively TRBD1 or TRBD2 (5 bases each). The CDR3 sequence is 16 residues long. The V end lost 7 bases, the J end lost 3 bases, and 25 bases lay between the germline ends. Germline V CDR1 and CDR2: SQVTM, ANQGSEA. The CDR3 DNA follows: TGCAGCGCACACGGACCGAGGGACGGAACGATCTACGAGCAGTACTTC. Translating it yields CSAHGPRDGTIYEQYF.

The table lists this clonotype with a few counts. The gene calls are TRBV20-1 and TRBJ1-4; 7 bases map to TRBD1. In germline, CDR1 is DFQATT, CDR2 SNEGSKA (reference sequence). The CDR3 is made up of 13 amino acids. CDR3 in DNA: TGCAGCCCTATGACAGGGAAGGGGGGAAAACTGTTTTTT. Its protein is CSPMTGKGGKLFF.

The chain carries TRBV20-1 and TRBJ2-1; 8 bases map to TRBD2. This CDR3 comprises 14 residues. Germline assignment: CDR1 DFQATT and CDR2 SNEGSKA (reference sequence). J gave up 4 bases and V 0 bases, and 2 bases lay outside the gene matches. CDR3 DNA: TGCAGTGCTAGAGACCCTAGCGGGTACAATGAGCAGTTCTTC. Translated: CSARDPSGYNEQFF.

The rearrangement joins TRBV4-3 to TRBJ2-3, with D hard to call. V was shortened by 1 base and J by 4 bases, with 12 bases between the two germline ends. The CDR3 is made up of 15 amino acids. CDR1 LGHNA and CDR2 YSLEER come from the germline V gene. The CDR3 region has the DNA TGCGCCAGCAGCCAAGTGTCAACTGGGGCAGATACGCAGTATTTT. Protein sequence: CASSQVSTGADTQYF.

The sample holds a few counts of this clonotype. Compared with germline, one end of the junction differs, possibly owing to a read error. This chain links TRBV5-1 with TRBJ2-1, with D perhaps matching TRBD1 or TRBD2 (5 bases each). From germline, CDR1 is SGHRS and CDR2 YFSETQ. This CDR3 has 16 amino acids. The CDR3 nucleotides are TGCGCCAGTAGCTTGGTAAGGGCAGGGACGGTACATGAGCAGTTCTTC. Protein sequence: CASSLVRAGTVHEQFF.

This clonotype was observed a handful of times. The gene calls are TRBV9 and TRBJ2-7; 7 nucleotides line up with TRBD2. J was trimmed by 3 bases and V by 5 bases; bases with no gene match: 8. This CDR3 has 14 residues. CDR1 SGDLS and CDR2 YYNGEE come from the germline V gene. CDR3 region: CASSIGDYSYEQYF. The CDR3 bases are TGTGCCAGCAGTATTGGGGACTATAGCTACGAGCAGTACTTC.

This clonotype was observed a single time. The junction does not match germline at one end; this may be a read error. V gene TRBV18 combines with J gene TRBJ2-7; D might be TRBD2 (6 bases). Judging by the DNA end, TRBJ2-5 fits better; the J call may be wrong. Per the germline V gene, CDR1 is KGHSH and CDR2 is LQKENI. The CDR3 has 12 amino acids. This CDR3 is CTSSPRGETQYF. In DNA, the CDR3 is TGTACCAGCTCACCACGGGGGGAGACCCAGTACTTC.

Comment on this clonotype: Germline and junction disagree at one end, which may indicate a read error. This chain joins TRBV5-1 and TRBJ2-5; D perhaps matches TRBD1 (5 bases). Germline V CDR1 and CDR2: SGHRS, YFSETQ. The CDR3 is 14 amino acids. The CDR3 DNA reads TGCGCCGGCAGCTTCGACAGCCCCTCAGAGACCCAGTACTTC. Its translation is CAGSFDSPSETQYF.

In DNA form, the CDR3 reads TGCAGTGTTCAAGGTGGGCAGAACACTGAAGCTTTCTTT. This translates into CSVQGGQNTEAFF. The chain uses TRBV20-1 and TRBJ1-1, with D hard to call. Trimming left V 7 bases short and J 1 base short, with 13 bases between. The CDR3 has 13 residues. Per germline, CDR1 DFQATT and CDR2 SNEGSKA (reference sequence).

The CDR3 sequence is CASSLIGENGAGEFYNEQFF. CDR3 sequence (DNA): TGTGCCAGCAGCTTAATAGGAGAAAACGGGGCGGGAGAATTCTACAATGAGCAGTTCTTC. The rearrangement links TRBV7-3 to TRBJ2-1; TRBD2 matches 7 bases. After removal of 1 base from V and 3 bases from J, the junction contained 18 bases not matched to a gene. Germline CDR1 SGHTA, CDR2 FQGTGA. The CDR3 spans 20 residues.

This clonotype was found a few times. This chain links TRBV6-5 with TRBJ1-2; D ambiguous. This CDR3 region has 13 residues. Germline V gene data show CDR1 as MNHEY and CDR2 as SVGAGI. V was clipped by 0 bases and J by 1 base, with 3 bases between them. The CDR3 reads CASSYSVNYGYTF. CDR3 nucleotide sequence: TGTGCCAGCAGTTACTCAGTTAACTATGGCTACACCTTC.

V is TRBV13 and J is TRBJ2-7, with TRBD1 matching 11 bases. Germline V gene sequence: CDR1 PRHDT, CDR2 FYEKMQ (reference sequence). V shed 5 bases and J 0 bases; nucleotides not matched to a gene: 6. The CDR3 has 16 residues. The CDR3, as DNA: TGTGCCAGCAGCGGAACCGGGACAGGGGGCTCCTACGAGCAGTACTTC. Translation: CASSGTGTGGSYEQYF.

This chain uses TRBV7-2 with TRBJ1-1; D gene unclear. The CDR3 totals 12 residues. V was cut by 4 bases and J by 3 bases, with 6 bases left in between. The germline V gene has CDR1 SGHTA and CDR2 FQGNSA. Here the CDR3 DNA reads TGTGCCAGCAGCTCACCCTACACTGAAGCTTTCTTT. This gives the protein CASSSPYTEAFF.

This chain links TRBV20-1 with TRBJ1-2; perhaps TRBD1 as D (5 bases). Germline values: CDR1 DFQATT, CDR2 SNEGSKA (reference sequence). CDR3 size: 11 residues. Trimming took 8 bases from V and 3 from J, leaving 10 bases between them. The CDR3 nucleotides are TGCAGTTCGCAGGGTTACTATGGCTACACCTTC. Encoded protein: CSSQGYYGYTF.

V and J are TRBV4-1 and TRBJ1-1, with a tentative D call TRBD1 (5 bases). The CDR3 has 14 residues. Germline loops: CDR1 MGHRA, CDR2 YSYEKL. The V gene lost 2 bases and the J gene lost 3 bases, with 10 bases spanning the gap. This CDR3 reads CASSQPTRDTEAFF. The CDR3 bases are TGCGCCAGCAGCCAACCCACCAGGGACACTGAAGCTTTCTTT.

The genes are TRBV7-2 and TRBJ1-4; D unclear. Trimming shortened V by 2 bases and J by 8 bases, and 3 bases separated the two germline ends. Germline CDR1 and CDR2: SGHTA and FQGNSA. This CDR3 has 11 residues. The CDR3, as DNA: TGTACCAGCAGCTTACGCGAAAAACTGTTTTTT. Protein: CTSSLREKLFF. Using reference TRBV7-2 and TRBJ1-4 for the parts outside the CDR3, the full variable domain is GAGVSQSPSNKVTEKGKDVELRCDPISGHTALYWYRQSLGQGLEFLIYFQGNSAPDKSGLPSDRFSAERTGGSVSTLTIQRTQQEDSAVYLCTSSLREKLFFGSGTQLSVL.

V usage is TRBV12-3 or TRBV12-4 and J usage is TRBJ1-1; 8 bases line up with TRBD1. This CDR3 contains 14 residues. The V and J ends lost 4 bases and 2 bases, in that order; junction bases with no gene match: 3. In nucleotides, the CDR3 is TGTGCCAGCAGTTGGCAGGGGGCTAACACTGAAGCTTTCTTT. Its translation: CASSWQGANTEAFF.

V is TRBV20-1 and J is TRBJ2-7; 8 bases are shared with TRBD1. Losses at the gene ends were 5 bases for V and 6 bases for J; bases not matched to a gene: 6. This CDR3 comprises 12 residues. Per the germline V gene, CDR1 is DFQATT and CDR2 is SNEGSKA (reference sequence). The CDR3 bases are TGCAGTGCTCCTTGGACAGGGAGCGAGCAGTACTTC. The encoded protein is CSAPWTGSEQYF.